A selection of T cell receptor beta chains follows, all from one sample in a study of spatial heterogeneity in lung cancer. TCRdb itself ran the 5' RACE reads through MiXCR, one entry per CDR3 protein. The repertoire holds under 15,000 distinct CDR3 sequences, with 14% as singletons. The sequenced sample was PBMCs, obtained at surgery. The receptors here all came from a female donor with early-stage non-small cell lung cancer. The CDR3 runs from the conserved cysteine through the conserved F or W. The D gene is left open where the match is weak. Size values are once, few and many counts, or a class for expanded clones, and some rows have none.

D gene | J gene | V gene | clone size | CDR3 DNA | CDR3 protein
- | TRBJ1-1 | TRBV21-1 | many | TGTGCCAGCAGCAAAGAAGGACCTTTTGAAACTGAAGCTTTCTTT | CASSKEGPFETEAFF
- | TRBJ2-7 | TRBV10-2 | - | TGCGCCAGCAGACAACAGATCTACGAGCAGTACTTC | CASRQQIYEQYF
- | TRBJ2-3 | TRBV11-3 | - | TGTGCCAGCAGCTTAAGTGGGAGCCGGGCAGATACGCAGTATTTT | CASSLSGSRADTQYF
- | TRBJ2-5 | TRBV7-2 | medium-sized | TGTGCCAGCAGCGGTTCGCTTTCTGGAGAGACCCAGTACTTC | CASSGSLSGETQYF
TRBD2 | TRBJ2-7 | TRBV3-1 | medium-sized | TGTGCCAGCAGCGCCGGGACTAGCGGGGACCCCTACGAGCAGTACTTC | CASSAGTSGDPYEQYF
- | TRBJ1-4 | TRBV5-4 | many | TGTGCCAGCAGCTCGGGTGGGAGCCGACGACTGTTTTTT | CASSSGGSRRLFF
TRBD2 | TRBJ2-1 | TRBV29-1 | medium-sized | TGCAGCGTCCAACTAGCGAATGAGCAGTTCTTC | CSVQLANEQFF
- | TRBJ2-7 | TRBV14 | many | TGTGCCAGCAGCCAAGAACTGCGGGTAAACGAGCAGTACTTC | CASSQELRVNEQYF
TRBD1 | TRBJ2-7 | TRBV4-3 | many | TGCGCCAGCAGCCAAGGGACAGGACATGGCTACGAGCAGTACTTC | CASSQGTGHGYEQYF
- | TRBJ1-2 | TRBV7-6 | few | TGTGCCAGCAGCTTAGATCCAGGGAAATACCGTGGCTACACCTTC | CASSLDPGKYRGYTF
- | TRBJ2-5 | TRBV29-1 | medium-sized | TGCAGCGTTGACCAAGAGACCCAGTACTTC | CSVDQETQYF
TRBD2 | TRBJ2-4 | TRBV18 | medium-sized | TGTGCCAGCTCACCACTAGCGGGCGTCCGAGAAAACATTCAGTACTTC | CASSPLAGVRENIQYF
TRBD1 | TRBJ1-1 | TRBV27 | medium-sized | TGTGCCAGCAGTTTATCGGGGGGACAGGGGGCAACGGGTGAAGCTTTCTTT | CASSLSGGQGATGEAFF
- | TRBJ2-3 | TRBV7-2 | medium-sized | TGTGCCAGCAGCTTCGGAGGGCCGGATACGCAGTATTTT | CASSFGGPDTQYF
- | TRBJ2-7 | TRBV7-2 | many | TGTGCCAGCAGCTTTGTGAAGGGGAACGGCGAGACCTACGAGCAGTACTTC | CASSFVKGNGETYEQYF
TRBD1 | TRBJ1-5 | TRBV23-1 | medium-sized | TGCGCCAGCAGGCGGGACAGGGTGACGCCCCAGCATTTT | CASRRDRVTPQHF
- | TRBJ1-1 | TRBV7-2 | medium-sized | TGTGCCAGCAGCCCGAACGGGGGAGGTAGGACTGAAGCTTTCTTT | CASSPNGGGRTEAFF
TRBD1 | TRBJ2-2 | TRBV10-1 | many | TGCGCCAGCAGTGAGACAGGGGCGGGCACCGGGGAGCTGTTTTTT | CASSETGAGTGELFF
TRBD1 | TRBJ1-2 | TRBV29-1 | medium-sized | TGCAGCGCCCTTGGACAGGGGAGCGACTATGGCTACACCTTC | CSALGQGSDYGYTF
- | TRBJ2-3 | TRBV29-1 | medium-sized | TGCAGCGTTGAATGGGCCAGAAAGGCCCCCGATACGCAGTATTTT | CSVEWARKAPDTQYF
- | TRBJ2-5 | TRBV6-5 | many | TGTGCCAGCAGATTGAGCGCCTACCAAGAGACCCAGTACTTC | CASRLSAYQETQYF
- | TRBJ2-2 | TRBV7-2 | many | TGTGCCAGCAGCTTATCCTACACCGGGGAGCTGTTTTTT | CASSLSYTGELFF
- | TRBJ2-1 | TRBV6-2/TRBV6-3 | many | TGTGCCAGCACCCACGGGTCTGGGGAGCAGTTCTTC | CASTHGSGEQFF
- | TRBJ2-2 | TRBV5-1 | medium-sized | TGCGCCAGCAGCCGGACAACCCCCGGGGAGCTGTTTTTT | CASSRTTPGELFF
- | TRBJ1-2 | TRBV7-9 | few | TGTGCCAGCAGCCGTTACGGGGGGCCCGGCTATGGCTACACCTTC | CASSRYGGPGYGYTF
- | TRBJ1-1 | TRBV20-1 | medium-sized | TGCAGTGCTAGAGAAGGGGGGGCGAGGAACACTGAAGCTTTCTTT | CSAREGGARNTEAFF
- | TRBJ2-2 | TRBV7-2 | many | TGTGCCGGACAGCAGTCGATGAGCACCGGGGAGCTGTTTTTT | CAGQQSMSTGELFF
- | TRBJ1-2 | TRBV20-1 | many | TGCAGTGCTACCAGGACGGAAACTAACTATGGCTACACCTTC | CSATRTETNYGYTF
- | TRBJ2-1 | TRBV20-1 | medium-sized | TGCAGTGCCAGTACCTATGGCAATGAGCAGTTCTTC | CSASTYGNEQFF
TRBD1 | TRBJ1-1 | TRBV29-1 | medium-sized | TGCAGCGGATCGGGACAGATGAACACTGAAGCTTTCTTT | CSGSGQMNTEAFF
TRBD1 | TRBJ2-7 | TRBV18 | few | TGTGCCAGCTCACCAGGACAGGGAAGTAAGGAGCAGTACTTC | CASSPGQGSKEQYF
- | TRBJ2-4 | TRBV20-1 | medium-sized | TGCAGTGCTAGAGATTCCGGGTCGGACATTCAGTACTTC | CSARDSGSDIQYF
- | TRBJ2-7 | TRBV2 | - | TGTGCCAGCAGTGGCAGGCCCGGATTCTTC | CASSGRPGFF
TRBD2 | TRBJ2-5 | TRBV20-1 | - | TGCAGTGCTCACATTACTAGCGGGAGGGCCCTAAGGGAGGAGACCCAGTACTTC | CSAHITSGRALREETQYF
TRBD1 | TRBJ2-7 | TRBV19 | medium-sized | TGTGCCAGTAGGTCCGGGACAGGGAGCTCCTACGAGCAGTACTTC | CASRSGTGSSYEQYF
TRBD1 | TRBJ2-5 | TRBV2 | - | TGTGCCAGCACTGGGACAGGTGGAGTGCAGACCCAGTACTTC | CASTGTGGVQTQYF
- | TRBJ1-2 | TRBV19 | few | TGTGCCAGTAGTATAGCCGGGATAGGCAATGGCTACACCTTC | CASSIAGIGNGYTF
TRBD2 | TRBJ2-2 | TRBV4-1 | many | TGCGCCAGCAGCCAAGATCAAAAGCTAGCGGCGAACACCGGGGAGCTGTTTTTT | CASSQDQKLAANTGELFF
- | TRBJ2-2 | TRBV7-9 | medium-sized | TGTGCCAGCAGCTTTGACAGTAACACCGGGGAGCTGTTTTTT | CASSFDSNTGELFF
- | TRBJ1-2 | TRBV6-2/TRBV6-3 | many | TGTGCCAGCAGCCCGACAAATAACTATGGCTACACCTTC | CASSPTNNYGYTF
TRBD1 | TRBJ2-7 | TRBV3-1 | many | TGTGCCAGCAGCCGGGACAGGGGCTACGAGCAGTACTTC | CASSRDRGYEQYF
- | TRBJ2-7 | TRBV6-6 | medium-sized | TGTGCCAGCAGGCCCTCGGGAGTGAGCTCCTACGAGCAGTACTTC | CASRPSGVSSYEQYF
- | TRBJ1-1 | TRBV11-2 | medium-sized | TGTGCCAGCAGCTCCCTGGTAGGGGGCACTGAAGCTTTCTTT | CASSSLVGGTEAFF
- | TRBJ2-3 | TRBV5-1 | - | TGCGCCAGCAGCCAGGGAACTCCCGATACGCAGTATTTT | CASSQGTPDTQYF
- | TRBJ1-4 | TRBV27 | - | TGTGCCAGCAAGGGGCAATTCGCAACTAATGAAAAACTGTTTTTT | CASKGQFATNEKLFF